These 8 T cell receptor beta chains were all obtained from the same sample, sequenced in a study of spatial heterogeneity in lung cancer. The time point here: blood at routine non-recurrence follow-up after resection. TCRdb reanalysed the 5' RACE reads using MiXCR and keeps one entry per CDR3 protein. This table has around 40,000 distinct CDR3 sequences, about 7.6% appearing once. Sequences were derived from PBMCs, sampled at follow-up. Receptor source: a male donor with early-stage non-small cell lung cancer.

The table lists this clonotype with many counts. The chain joins TRBV6-2 or TRBV6-3 to TRBJ2-2, with D possibly being TRBD1 (5 bases). This CDR3 comprises 14 residues. V shed 5 bases and J shed 4 bases, with 11 bases lying between them. In germline, CDR1 is MNHEY, CDR2 SVGEGT. The CDR3 loop is CASSTGPFTGELFF. CDR3 sequence (DNA): TGTGCCAGCAGTACAGGACCGTTCACCGGGGAGCTGTTTTTT.

This clonotype was counted many times. The rearrangement links TRBV2 to TRBJ1-2; D not resolved. The germline gives CDR1 SNHLY, CDR2 FYNNEI. Trimming pared 3 bases from V and 3 bases from J, leaving 11 bases between. CDR3 size: 14 residues. The CDR3 reads CASSDGQNHYGYTF. CDR3 DNA sequence: TGTGCCAGCAGTGATGGGCAGAATCACTATGGCTACACCTTC.

This clonotype has at least ten counts. The CDR3 DNA sequence: TGTGCCAGCAGCTTGACAGGGGGCAATCAGCCCCAGCATTTT. Its translation is CASSLTGGNQPQHF. V is TRBV12-3 or TRBV12-4 and J is TRBJ1-5; 8 bases map to TRBD1. The junction had 3 bases not matched to a gene; V was cut back by 6 bases and J by 2 bases. The CDR3 totals 14 residues.

The V and J genes are TRBV2 and TRBJ2-3; 9 nucleotides align to TRBD1. V lost 5 bases to trimming and J lost 6 bases; unmatched junction nucleotides: 12. The germline gives CDR1 SNHLY, CDR2 FYNNEI. This CDR3 is built from 16 residues. The chain's CDR3 is CASSRGGDRVGDTQYF. The DNA of the CDR3 is TGTGCCAGCAGTCGAGGGGGGGACAGGGTCGGTGATACGCAGTATTTT.

This chain joins TRBV6-5 and TRBJ1-1, with a possible D match to TRBD1 (5 bases). CDR3 length: 11 amino acids. From germline, CDR1 is MNHEY and CDR2 SVGAGI. V lost 6 bases, J lost 7 bases, and 9 bases lay in between. CDR3 nucleotide sequence: TGTGCCAGCAGGAGCCAGGGTGAAGCTTTCTTT. It encodes CASRSQGEAFF.

This clonotype occurred many times. The gene calls are TRBV30 and TRBJ2-1, with 8 bases identical to TRBD2. Germline loops: CDR1 GTSNPN, CDR2 SVGIG (reference sequence). CDR3 size: 11 residues. V trimming: 5 bases; J trimming: 9 bases; junction bases outside the gene matches: 3. The CDR3 is CAWSLAGEQFF. CDR3 DNA: TGTGCCTGGTCCCTAGCGGGTGAGCAGTTCTTC.

This clonotype was picked up many times. The chain employs TRBV27 and TRBJ2-2; D perhaps matches TRBD1 (6 bases). This CDR3 contains 15 residues. Germline loops: CDR1 MNHEY, CDR2 SMNVEV (reference sequence). With 4 bases removed from V and 5 bases from J, the gap between germline ends came to 14 bases. DNA for the CDR3: TGTGCCAGCAGTTCAAACAGGGTGGGGACCGGGGAGCTGTTTTTT. It is translated as CASSSNRVGTGELFF.

This clonotype was seen at least ten times. The chain uses TRBV27 and TRBJ2-5; perhaps TRBD2 as D (6 bases). The CDR3 covers 12 residues. V was clipped by 4 bases and J by 5 bases, with 8 bases between them. The V gene's germline CDR1 is MNHEY and CDR2 SMNVEV (reference sequence). CDR3: CASSSGGETQYF. Here the CDR3 DNA reads TGTGCCAGCAGTTCCGGGGGTGAGACCCAGTACTTC.